A selection of T cell receptor beta chains follows, all from one sample in a study of blood T cell repertoires in COVID-19. Sequencing was performed with immunoSEQ multiplex PCR; in TCRdb, only in-frame clones are kept and a portion is missing. The profile covers 200,000 to 300,000 clones, with 83% appearing a single time and more than 5.5% taken by the ten largest. Sequencing was carried out using peripheral blood. The receptors derive from a human donor in a cohort sampled during active COVID-19. The CDR3 runs from the conserved cysteine through the conserved F or W. The D gene is left open where the match is weak. Clone size is given for some rows only: seen once, a few or many times, or a class if the clone is expanded.

CDR3nt: TGTGCCAGTAGTGGGGGGGACCGAAAGACCCAGTACTTC; CDR3aa: CASSGGDRKTQYF; j_gene: TRBJ2-5; abundance: NA; d_gene: TRBD2; v_gene: TRBV19
CDR3nt: TGTGCCAGCAGCTTAGATACGGGAGCAGATACGCAGTATTTT; CDR3aa: CASSLDTGADTQYF; j_gene: TRBJ2-3; abundance: NA; d_gene: NA; v_gene: TRBV7-2
CDR3nt: TGTGCCAGCAGTTACTCGAAACAGGCGTATCAGCCCCAGCATTTT; CDR3aa: CASSYSKQAYQPQHF; j_gene: TRBJ1-5; abundance: once; d_gene: NA; v_gene: TRBV6-5
CDR3nt: TGTGCCTGGAGTGGCGGGACTAGCGGGGGGGGTAGCACAGATACGCAGTATTTT; CDR3aa: CAWSGGTSGGGSTDTQYF; j_gene: TRBJ2-3; abundance: NA; d_gene: TRBD2; v_gene: TRBV30
CDR3nt: TGTGCCAGCAGCTTGGCCCTAGCGGGAGCCTCCCATGAGCAGTTCTTC; CDR3aa: CASSLALAGASHEQFF; j_gene: TRBJ2-1; abundance: NA; d_gene: TRBD2; v_gene: TRBV5-6
CDR3nt: TGCAGCGTTGAACGGGACAGGGGATCCGAGCAGTACTTC; CDR3aa: CSVERDRGSEQYF; j_gene: TRBJ2-7; abundance: NA; d_gene: TRBD1; v_gene: TRBV29-1
CDR3nt: TGTGCCACCAGTGAAGGAGGGAGTAATAACTATGGCCACACCTTC; CDR3aa: CATSEGGSNNYGHTF; j_gene: TRBJ1-2; abundance: NA; d_gene: NA; v_gene: TRBV24-1
CDR3nt: TGTGCCAGCAGCGTAGCTGAAGGGCGAGGGTCACCCCTCCACTTT; CDR3aa: CASSVAEGRGSPLHF; j_gene: TRBJ1-6; abundance: NA; d_gene: NA; v_gene: TRBV9
CDR3nt: TGTGCCAGCAGCTTAGGGACTAGCGGGAGTAGCCATGAGCAGTTCTTC; CDR3aa: CASSLGTSGSSHEQFF; j_gene: TRBJ2-1; abundance: NA; d_gene: TRBD2; v_gene: TRBV11-3
CDR3nt: TGCGCCAGCAGCCCCGGGGACAGGGAAGCCAAAAACATTCAGTACTTC; CDR3aa: CASSPGDREAKNIQYF; j_gene: TRBJ2-4; abundance: NA; d_gene: TRBD1; v_gene: TRBV5-1
CDR3nt: TGTGCCAGCAGCCAAACTTATCAGGGCACTGAAGCTTTCTTT; CDR3aa: CASSQTYQGTEAFF; j_gene: TRBJ1-1; abundance: NA; d_gene: NA; v_gene: TRBV3-1/TRBV3-2
CDR3nt: TGTGCCAGCAGCCCATGGGGAGGGGACTCCTACCGGGAGCTGTTTTTT; CDR3aa: CASSPWGGDSYRELFF; j_gene: TRBJ2-2; abundance: once; d_gene: TRBD2; v_gene: TRBV9
CDR3nt: TGTGCCAGCATTCCTAGCGGGAGGCTGTACAATGAGCAGTTCTTC; CDR3aa: CASIPSGRLYNEQFF; j_gene: TRBJ2-1; abundance: NA; d_gene: TRBD2; v_gene: TRBV5-6
CDR3nt: TGCGCCAGCAGCCTGGGACAGATAGAGTTGAACACTGAAGCTTTCTTT; CDR3aa: CASSLGQIELNTEAFF; j_gene: TRBJ1-1; abundance: NA; d_gene: TRBD1; v_gene: TRBV5-1
CDR3nt: TGTGCCAGCAGCAGACTAGCGGGGGGCCGAGATACGCAGTATTTT; CDR3aa: CASSRLAGGRDTQYF; j_gene: TRBJ2-3; abundance: NA; d_gene: TRBD2; v_gene: TRBV3-1/TRBV3-2
CDR3nt: TGTGCCAGCAGCTTAGTGTCGGGGGGGAGCACAGATACGCAGTATTTT; CDR3aa: CASSLVSGGSTDTQYF; j_gene: TRBJ2-3; abundance: NA; d_gene: TRBD2; v_gene: TRBV11-2
CDR3nt: TGTGCCAGTACTCTATCTAGTGGGGGACTGATGGACGGTGAGCAGTTCTTC; CDR3aa: CASTLSSGGLMDGEQFF; j_gene: TRBJ2-1; abundance: once; d_gene: NA; v_gene: TRBV19
CDR3nt: TGCAGTGCTAGTCGGACAGGGGTCGAGACCCAGTACTTC; CDR3aa: CSASRTGVETQYF; j_gene: TRBJ2-5; abundance: NA; d_gene: TRBD1; v_gene: TRBV20-1
CDR3nt: TGTGCCAGTAGTCCCTTACTAGCGGTGTTGAACACCGGGGAGCTGTTTTTT; CDR3aa: CASSPLLAVLNTGELFF; j_gene: TRBJ2-2; abundance: NA; d_gene: TRBD2; v_gene: TRBV19
CDR3nt: TGTGCCAGTAGTATATCCCTCCAGGGCGGCTACACCTTC; CDR3aa: CASSISLQGGYTF; j_gene: TRBJ1-2; abundance: NA; d_gene: NA; v_gene: TRBV19
CDR3nt: TGTGCCAGCAGCATACGACAGGGACTCGGTAATGGCTACACCTTC; CDR3aa: CASSIRQGLGNGYTF; j_gene: TRBJ1-2; abundance: NA; d_gene: TRBD1; v_gene: TRBV5-6
CDR3nt: TGTGCCAGCAGCCCCCGGACTAGCGGGTACAATGAGCAGTTCTTC; CDR3aa: CASSPRTSGYNEQFF; j_gene: TRBJ2-1; abundance: NA; d_gene: TRBD2; v_gene: TRBV11-2
CDR3nt: TGCGCCAGCAGCCGAGGACAGGGGGCTCATTTACCCTACGAGCAGTACTTC; CDR3aa: CASSRGQGAHLPYEQYF; j_gene: TRBJ2-7; abundance: NA; d_gene: TRBD1; v_gene: TRBV4-1
CDR3nt: TGTGCCAGCAGTTTCAGAGGACTTGAAGCTTTCTTT; CDR3aa: CASSFRGLEAFF; j_gene: TRBJ1-1; abundance: NA; d_gene: NA; v_gene: TRBV12-3/TRBV12-4
CDR3nt: TGTGCCAGCACATTAGCGGGAGATGAGCAGTTCTTC; CDR3aa: CASTLAGDEQFF; j_gene: TRBJ2-1; abundance: once; d_gene: TRBD2; v_gene: TRBV28
CDR3nt: TGTGCCACCTGGGGAGTAGGTGGCTACACCTTC; CDR3aa: CATWGVGGYTF; j_gene: TRBJ1-2; abundance: once; d_gene: NA; v_gene: TRBV2
CDR3nt: TGTGCCAGTAGCGGGGGACGGGGCACAGATACGCAGTATTTT; CDR3aa: CASSGGRGTDTQYF; j_gene: TRBJ2-3; abundance: NA; d_gene: NA; v_gene: TRBV19
CDR3nt: TGTGCCAGCAGCTCTTTCCCGGGACAGGGGGTCCATGAGCAGTTCTTC; CDR3aa: CASSSFPGQGVHEQFF; j_gene: TRBJ2-1; abundance: NA; d_gene: TRBD1; v_gene: TRBV7-3
CDR3nt: TGTGCCAGCATACGTTCAGGGAATGAAAAACTGTTTTTT; CDR3aa: CASIRSGNEKLFF; j_gene: TRBJ1-4; abundance: NA; d_gene: NA; v_gene: TRBV28
CDR3nt: TGCGCCAGCAGCTTATACAGATCGAACACTGAAGCTTTCTTT; CDR3aa: CASSLYRSNTEAFF; j_gene: TRBJ1-1; abundance: NA; d_gene: NA; v_gene: TRBV5-1
CDR3nt: TGTGCCAGCCAAGGTATAGCGGGGGGTCGTGAGCAGTTCTTC; CDR3aa: CASQGIAGGREQFF; j_gene: TRBJ2-1; abundance: NA; d_gene: TRBD2; v_gene: TRBV27
CDR3nt: TGTGCCAGTAGTGGGGGCGTCGGTCAGCCCCAGCATTTT; CDR3aa: CASSGGVGQPQHF; j_gene: TRBJ1-5; abundance: NA; d_gene: NA; v_gene: TRBV19
CDR3nt: TGTGCCAGCAGGGCCACTGAAGCTTTCTTT; CDR3aa: CASRATEAFF; j_gene: TRBJ1-1; abundance: few; d_gene: NA; v_gene: TRBV12-3/TRBV12-4
CDR3nt: TGTGCCACCAGTGCCGCTAGCGGGGTGGCACCCAGTGAGCAGTTCTTC; CDR3aa: CATSAASGVAPSEQFF; j_gene: TRBJ2-1; abundance: NA; d_gene: TRBD2; v_gene: TRBV24-1
CDR3nt: TGTGCCAGCACCCCGAGATCCCGAGGCGTCACGGAGCAGTACTTC; CDR3aa: CASTPRSRGVTEQYF; j_gene: TRBJ2-7; abundance: NA; d_gene: NA; v_gene: TRBV6-5
CDR3nt: TGTGCCATCAGCGGGGGGGACACTGAAGCTTTCTTT; CDR3aa: CAISGGDTEAFF; j_gene: TRBJ1-1; abundance: NA; d_gene: NA; v_gene: TRBV10-3
CDR3nt: TGTGCCAGCAGCTTAGTATCCCCTCTGGATACGCAGTATTTT; CDR3aa: CASSLVSPLDTQYF; j_gene: TRBJ2-3; abundance: NA; d_gene: NA; v_gene: TRBV11-1
CDR3nt: TGTGCCAGCAGCACTGGAGGTTGGTACGAGCAGTACTTC; CDR3aa: CASSTGGWYEQYF; j_gene: TRBJ2-7; abundance: NA; d_gene: NA; v_gene: TRBV11-2
CDR3nt: TGTGCCAGCTATGGACTTAGCGGAGACCCGGAGAACACCGGGGAGCTGTTTTTT; CDR3aa: CASYGLSGDPENTGELFF; j_gene: TRBJ2-2; abundance: NA; d_gene: NA; v_gene: TRBV5-6
CDR3nt: TGCGCCAGCAGCAAGCGCAGGGGGCCGGAGACCCAGTACTTC; CDR3aa: CASSKRRGPETQYF; j_gene: TRBJ2-5; abundance: NA; d_gene: TRBD1; v_gene: TRBV5-1
CDR3nt: TGTGCCAGCAGAGGGGGCAATCATTCACCCCTCCACTTT; CDR3aa: CASRGGNHSPLHF; j_gene: TRBJ1-6; abundance: NA; d_gene: TRBD1; v_gene: TRBV9
CDR3nt: TGTGCCAGTAACGGACAGGGAGGGGAGCAGTACTTC; CDR3aa: CASNGQGGEQYF; j_gene: TRBJ2-7; abundance: NA; d_gene: NA; v_gene: TRBV19
CDR3nt: TGTGCCAGCAGCCAATCAGGGACAGATACGCAGTATTTT; CDR3aa: CASSQSGTDTQYF; j_gene: TRBJ2-3; abundance: NA; d_gene: NA; v_gene: TRBV3-1/TRBV3-2
CDR3nt: TGTGCCAGCAGCTTATATGGGGGTGGACAGGGAGTCACCGGGGAGCTGTTTTTT; CDR3aa: CASSLYGGGQGVTGELFF; j_gene: TRBJ2-2; abundance: NA; d_gene: TRBD1; v_gene: TRBV7-6
CDR3nt: TGTGCCTGGAGTGTGTCTCGGTACACCGGGGAGCTGTTTTTT; CDR3aa: CAWSVSRYTGELFF; j_gene: TRBJ2-2; abundance: NA; d_gene: NA; v_gene: TRBV30
CDR3nt: TGTGCCAGCAGTAGGGACTACGACAATGAGCAGTTCTTC; CDR3aa: CASSRDYDNEQFF; j_gene: TRBJ2-1; abundance: few; d_gene: TRBD2; v_gene: TRBV6-4
CDR3nt: TGTGCCAGCAGCCCACTAGCGGGGGGGCATGTAGATACGCAGTATTTT; CDR3aa: CASSPLAGGHVDTQYF; j_gene: TRBJ2-3; abundance: once; d_gene: TRBD2; v_gene: TRBV7-6
CDR3nt: TGCGCCAGCAGCACAGACAGGGGACTTTATGGCTACACCTTC; CDR3aa: CASSTDRGLYGYTF; j_gene: TRBJ1-2; abundance: NA; d_gene: TRBD1; v_gene: TRBV5-1
CDR3nt: TGTGCCAGCAGTCCCGTAGGGGCCCCTAATCAGCCCCAGCATTTT; CDR3aa: CASSPVGAPNQPQHF; j_gene: TRBJ1-5; abundance: NA; d_gene: NA; v_gene: TRBV27
CDR3nt: TGTGCCAGCAGTGGGAACTCCGGGTCTGGAAACACCATATATTTT; CDR3aa: CASSGNSGSGNTIYF; j_gene: TRBJ1-3; abundance: NA; d_gene: NA; v_gene: TRBV25-1
CDR3nt: TGTGCCAGCAGTCCGGGACAGGGGCATAATTCACCCCTCCACTTT; CDR3aa: CASSPGQGHNSPLHF; j_gene: TRBJ1-6; abundance: NA; d_gene: TRBD1; v_gene: TRBV7-9
CDR3nt: TGTGCCTGGAGTCCACTAGCGGTTGGCTCCTACGAGCAGTACTTC; CDR3aa: CAWSPLAVGSYEQYF; j_gene: TRBJ2-7; abundance: NA; d_gene: TRBD2; v_gene: TRBV30
CDR3nt: TGTGCCAGCAGAGTGGGGACAGGACAAGAGACCCAGTACTTC; CDR3aa: CASRVGTGQETQYF; j_gene: TRBJ2-5; abundance: NA; d_gene: TRBD1; v_gene: TRBV2
CDR3nt: TGTGCCAGCAGTTCGGGACTAGCGGCGACCAATGAGCAGTTCTTC; CDR3aa: CASSSGLAATNEQFF; j_gene: TRBJ2-1; abundance: many; d_gene: TRBD2; v_gene: TRBV6-5
CDR3nt: TGTGCCAGCAGCCACCCTGGACAGTGGGGGCTGGACAATGAGCAGTTCTTC; CDR3aa: CASSHPGQWGLDNEQFF; j_gene: TRBJ2-1; abundance: once; d_gene: NA; v_gene: TRBV3-1/TRBV3-2